Sequencing of this TCR beta chain was carried out in a study of T cell responses to AZD1222 COVID-19 vaccine. Study results and caveats: CD4 TCRs associated with vaccination spanned spike, dominating at 160-218 and 743-854. Sampling that yielded the repertoires occurred only after the peak T cell response. Close to half of spike-specific TCRs reportedly recognize unmutated variant regions.

As regards this clone: Its antigen is currently unknown.

Profiling relied on immunoSEQ multiplex PCR, and the TCRdb table lists in-frame clones only, not all of them. The table records about 140,000 clones, 75% to 90% of them present only once. The CDR3 is 15 residues long. From germline, CDR1 is SGHVS and CDR2 FQNEAQ. Deletions cut 1 base from V and 7 bases from J, with 14 bases between. This receptor was taken from an adult in good health. The input for sequencing was peripheral blood, taken on day 0 of AZD1222 vaccination. The J gene is TRBJ1-5, the V gene TRBV7-8; maybe TRBD1 (5 bases). The CDR3 nucleotides read TGTGCCAGCAGCTTAGGTGCAGGGCAACTCCAGCCCCAGCATTTT. As protein: CASSLGAGQLQPQHF.